This TCR beta chain was documented in a study of tumor-infiltrating lymphocytes in primary liver carcinoma. The study co-extracted DNA and RNA from roughly 20-30 mg of unsorted bulk tissue. Making TCR beta cDNA involved around 510 ng total RNA and a constant-region primer. Slightly modified ARM-PCR, run as three nested multiplex PCR rounds, produced the TCR beta libraries. Each of the first two PCR rounds ran around 10 cycles with TRBV1-TRBV30 forward and C-beta reverse primers. In TCRdb, the multiplex PCR reads were re-called with MiXCR into one record per CDR3 protein. The sample lists about 120,000 distinct CDR3 sequences, about two thirds occurring once. The CDR3 length is 10 residues. Germline V gives CDR1 SQVTM, CDR2 ANQGSEA. Turning to this clonotype: One end of the junction is discordant with germline, which a read error may explain.

Sequencing was done on a sample of tumor-adjacent normal liver tissue. This TCR was sampled from a woman aged 60 to 75 with primary liver carcinoma and hepatitis B virus infection. This chain links TRBV29-1 with TRBJ2-1; D remains ambiguous. The CDR3 DNA follows: TGCAGCGCTGGAAACAATGAGCAATTCTTC. This gives the protein CSAGNNEQFF.